The present T cell receptor (beta chain) was sequenced within a study of CD8 T cells in ankylosing spondylitis (dated by TCRdb to the late 2010s). Some background on the complete study: T cell receptor beta repertoires were profiled in healthy donors and ankylosing spondylitis patients so that disease-linked TCR variants could be found. The full study cohort was made up of 20 to 25 ankylosing spondylitis patients and more than 90 healthy donors. Samples of peripheral blood were taken, and for ankylosing spondylitis patients, synovial fluid was collected as well. Beyond this particular receptor, the publication reports: The disease-linked clones showed a CD8+ phenotype and occurred at relatively low frequencies in peripheral blood. The disease-linked clones were reported to be significantly enriched in matched synovial fluid samples from ankylosing spondylitis patients. A TCR beta motif made up of under ten highly homologous amino acid variants appeared to be characteristic of blood from ankylosing spondylitis patients. Some of the motif variants had been reported before in the synovial fluid and blood of reactive arthritis patients, a finding that suggests common disease-initiation mechanisms.

For sequencing, an Illumina HiSeq 2500 was employed. TCR beta libraries were prepared by quantitative 5'-RACE with molecular barcodes. In the original analysis: A new computational method based on a probabilistic model of VDJ rearrangement was used to identify disease-linked TCR variants. TCRdb's own reprocessing of the public reads used fastp at Q25 and MiXCR and kept productive beta chains. CDR3 protein duplicates are merged, each entry listing the most common genes and DNA. These V and J calls originate from TCRdb's pipeline instead of the authors' own analysis. Within this sample are fewer than 250,000 distinct CDR3 sequences, with 10% to 13% of them counted one time only. The top ten clonotypes cover 20% to 25% of the sample. Points on this clonotype: This clone's antigen is unknown. No clone much larger than this one lies a single base away; base qualities are absent.

The CDR3 goes from the cysteine to the phenylalanine over 13 residues. Kept here is only the CDR3 DNA, which spans 39 bases and is read in frame from base 1. V drops 7 bases and J drops 2 bases, leaving 12 bases in between. This receptor chain uses TRBV6-7 and TRBJ2-7, with no reliable assignment of the D segment. TRBV6-7 is an ORF, and what it does is uncertain. The receptor was derived from a male donor with ankylosing spondylitis or in good health (not recorded which). The sequenced material came from blood, either unsorted or a sorted T cell fraction (not recorded which). The sequence in DNA is TGTGCCAGCAAAAACCTACTTGCCTACGAGCAGTACTTC. Its translation reads: CASKNLLAYEQYF.